A selection of T cell receptor beta chains follows, all from one sample in a study of blood T cell repertoires in COVID-19. The assay was immunoSEQ multiplex PCR, and TCRdb's table has in-frame clones only and misses some. The table has 130,000 or so clones, around nine tenths seen once. Sequencing input: peripheral blood. Source of these receptors: a woman in her seventies with COVID-19, enrolled during active disease. CDR3s leave out the opening cysteine and the closing phenylalanine or tryptophan. Fields, in order: J gene, V gene, CDR3 protein.

J gene: TRBJ1-4
V gene: TRBV2
CDR3 protein: ASLRATNEKLF

J gene: TRBJ2-5
V gene: TRBV4-1
CDR3 protein: ASSQVVAGARETQY

J gene: TRBJ2-1
V gene: TRBV3-1/TRBV3-2
CDR3 protein: ASRTSGGPENEQF

J gene: TRBJ2-1
V gene: TRBV28
CDR3 protein: ASSSGGNNEQF

J gene: TRBJ1-1
V gene: TRBV19
CDR3 protein: ASISVPGQGAGV

J gene: TRBJ1-1
V gene: TRBV29-1
CDR3 protein: TTRDREGTEAF

J gene: TRBJ2-2
V gene: TRBV30
CDR3 protein: AWRKGGGNTGELF

J gene: TRBJ2-7
V gene: TRBV4-2
CDR3 protein: ASSQARDSTYEQY

J gene: TRBJ2-1
V gene: TRBV4-1
CDR3 protein: ASRSSGGSVYNEQF

J gene: TRBJ1-1
V gene: TRBV10-2
CDR3 protein: ASKQGPLETF

J gene: TRBJ2-2
V gene: TRBV7-2
CDR3 protein: ASSPGDRSTGELF

J gene: TRBJ1-4
V gene: TRBV27
CDR3 protein: ASSLGQGSEKLF

J gene: TRBJ1-4
V gene: TRBV30
CDR3 protein: AWSVSGNEKLF

J gene: TRBJ1-5
V gene: TRBV2
CDR3 protein: ASSDWQGRNQPQH

J gene: TRBJ2-1
V gene: TRBV7-9
CDR3 protein: ASSDSPGLAGRNEQF

J gene: TRBJ2-1
V gene: TRBV6-5
CDR3 protein: ASSYRDSYNEQF

J gene: TRBJ1-1
V gene: TRBV2
CDR3 protein: ASRGRVPNTEAF

J gene: TRBJ1-1
V gene: TRBV5-1
CDR3 protein: ASSRRRQGSPEAF

J gene: TRBJ1-2
V gene: TRBV19
CDR3 protein: ASSGQGGYGYT

J gene: TRBJ2-3
V gene: TRBV6-4
CDR3 protein: ASSDSGGGPPDTQY

J gene: TRBJ1-5
V gene: TRBV12-3/TRBV12-4
CDR3 protein: ASSPAGFQPQH

J gene: TRBJ1-1
V gene: TRBV5-6
CDR3 protein: ASSQTLNTEAF

J gene: TRBJ1-3
V gene: TRBV10-2
CDR3 protein: ASSERGQGNTIY

J gene: TRBJ1-1
V gene: TRBV3-1/TRBV3-2
CDR3 protein: ASSLRTAKEAF

J gene: TRBJ2-7
V gene: TRBV6-1
CDR3 protein: ASSEVSGTAYEQY

J gene: TRBJ1-2
V gene: TRBV18
CDR3 protein: ASSPGQTNYGYT

J gene: TRBJ1-3
V gene: TRBV2
CDR3 protein: ASSGPTESGNTIY

J gene: TRBJ1-5
V gene: TRBV28
CDR3 protein: ASSLPATTGGNQPQH

J gene: TRBJ2-4
V gene: TRBV7-9
CDR3 protein: ASTQGFSPGDQY

J gene: TRBJ1-2
V gene: TRBV2
CDR3 protein: ASQGAGGYT

J gene: TRBJ1-1
V gene: TRBV6-5
CDR3 protein: ASSPSTLNTEAF

J gene: TRBJ2-4
V gene: TRBV5-1
CDR3 protein: ASSLAQGEGQGNIQY

J gene: TRBJ1-2
V gene: TRBV27
CDR3 protein: ASSYRDSNGYT

J gene: TRBJ1-2
V gene: TRBV18
CDR3 protein: ASSPRLSGTGDYGYT

J gene: TRBJ2-5
V gene: TRBV3-1/TRBV3-2
CDR3 protein: ASTSTSGGFGVETQY

J gene: TRBJ1-1
V gene: TRBV6-5
CDR3 protein: ASSLRVANTEAF

J gene: TRBJ1-4
V gene: TRBV7-9
CDR3 protein: ASSLRVVEEKLF

J gene: TRBJ1-5
V gene: TRBV18
CDR3 protein: ASSPSSTGDQPQH

J gene: TRBJ1-3
V gene: TRBV10-3
CDR3 protein: ANSDRGGNTIY

J gene: TRBJ1-4
V gene: TRBV4-1
CDR3 protein: ASSQAGGPTNEKLF

J gene: TRBJ2-6
V gene: TRBV3-1/TRBV3-2
CDR3 protein: ASSQPKRGSGANVLT

J gene: TRBJ2-3
V gene: TRBV12-5
CDR3 protein: ASASGQGHSTDTQY